Listed below are T cell receptor beta chains from one sample, sequenced in a study of persistence of HIV-infected CD4 T cells. No cognate antigen is known for these TCRs. This table comes from immunoSEQ multiplex PCR, and its TCRdb copy is limited to in-frame clones, with some not included. The table records 20,000 to 25,000 clones, 74% of them present only once. Sequencing used CD4+ T cells sorted from PBMCs after roughly 20-hour stimulation, obtained from a patient who received antiretroviral therapy. The origin of the receptors is an adult man with HIV who was CMV-seropositive. Both conserved end residues are part of each CDR3. D genes are given only for firm matches. Size tells how often a clone was seen (once, few, many) or the class of an expanded clone, and some rows leave it out.

D: .
J: TRBJ1-6
V: TRBV9
size: .
DNA: TGTGCCAGCAGCCAAAAGGGGTGGGGGTCACCCCTCCACTTT
CDR3: CASSQKGWGSPLHF

D: .
J: TRBJ1-5
V: TRBV14
size: .
DNA: TGTGCCAGCAGCCACAAAGGGAACCCCCAGCATTTT
CDR3: CASSHKGNPQHF

D: TRBD2
J: TRBJ2-7
V: TRBV3-1/TRBV3-2
size: .
DNA: TGTGCCAGCAGCCAAGAGGACGGGGGGGCCTACGAGCAGTACTTC
CDR3: CASSQEDGGAYEQYF

D: TRBD2
J: TRBJ2-3
V: TRBV3-1/TRBV3-2
size: .
DNA: TGTGCCAGCAGCCAAGATTCGGTAGCGGGGGGAGGAGATACGCAGTATTTT
CDR3: CASSQDSVAGGGDTQYF

D: .
J: TRBJ2-7
V: TRBV7-9
size: .
DNA: TGTGCCAGCAGCCCCGACACTGGGGCAGTCTACGAGCAGTACTTC
CDR3: CASSPDTGAVYEQYF

D: .
J: TRBJ2-3
V: TRBV5-1
size: .
DNA: TGCGCCAGCAGCTCAACTAGGAGAGATACGCAGTATTTT
CDR3: CASSSTRRDTQYF

D: .
J: TRBJ1-1
V: TRBV6-5
size: .
DNA: TGTGCCAGCATCGACAGGAACACTGAAGCTTTCTTT
CDR3: CASIDRNTEAFF

D: TRBD1
J: TRBJ1-5
V: TRBV10-3
size: few
DNA: TGTGCCATCCGAGAGGGACAGGGCGAGGGGCCCCAGCATTTT
CDR3: CAIREGQGEGPQHF

D: .
J: TRBJ1-5
V: TRBV24-1
size: .
DNA: TGTGCCACCAGTGATGACCCTCATCAGCCCCAGCATTTT
CDR3: CATSDDPHQPQHF

D: TRBD2
J: TRBJ2-1
V: TRBV7-2
size: .
DNA: TGTGCCAGCAGCTCTAGCGGGGGGGCCTTCTCGTTCTTC
CDR3: CASSSSGGAFSFF

D: .
J: TRBJ2-3
V: TRBV5-1
size: .
DNA: TGCGCCAGCAGCTTGGCCCCGGGGGCCGAGAGAACAGATACGCAGTATTTT
CDR3: CASSLAPGAERTDTQYF

D: .
J: TRBJ1-5
V: TRBV6-5
size: .
DNA: TGTGCCAGCACCGCGGGGGTGGGCAATCAGCCCCAGCATTTT
CDR3: CASTAGVGNQPQHF